Following are 27 T cell receptor beta chains from one sample sequenced in a study of T-cell memory formation after mild COVID-19 (dated by TCRdb to the early 2020s). The library was obtained by 5' RACE. The sequencer was an Illumina NovaSeq 6000. Through fastp at Q25 and MiXCR, TCRdb rebuilt clones from the public reads, retaining in-frame beta chains. Rows with a matching CDR3 protein are joined into one entry that keeps the most common DNA and genes. This sample lists some 82,000 distinct CDR3 sequences; over 10% were detected once. Around two fifths of the sample is in the top ten clones. The sequenced sample was PBMCs or a T cell subset sorted from them (not recorded which). These receptors were obtained from a man between 18 and 35 years old who had mild COVID-19 (a few samples of this study predate the infection). The sample titles of this study are shuffled in the database, so cell type and time point are left out; the donor was told from shared clones.

The gene calls are TRBV5-1 and TRBJ1-1; 9 bases line up with TRBD1. This CDR3 is 14 amino acids long. Looked up from germline, CDR1 is SGHRS and CDR2 is YFSETQ. The junction had 8 bases not matched to a gene; V was cut back by 4 bases and J by 7 bases. CDR3 in amino acids: CASSATGGAFEAFF. The CDR3 nucleotides are TGCGCCAGCAGCGCGACAGGGGGGGCTTTTGAAGCTTTCTTT.

The chain couples TRBV7-9 to TRBJ2-7, with D perhaps TRBD1 or TRBD2 (6 bases each). The CDR3 runs to 14 residues. The germline CDR1 and CDR2 sequences are SEHNR and FQNEAQ (reference sequence). V was pared by 5 bases and J by 7 bases, with 18 bases between. CDR3 region: CASSAQPGAGEQYF. The DNA of the CDR3 is TGTGCCAGCAGCGCGCAACCAGGGGCGGGGGAGCAGTACTTC.

V and J are TRBV29-1 and TRBJ1-1; D unclear. The CDR3 spans 12 residues. The germline V gene encodes CDR1 SQVTM and CDR2 ANQGSEA. V lost 4 bases to trimming and J lost 5 bases, with 11 bases between them. The CDR3 spells CSVVVLGTEAFF. Here the CDR3 DNA reads TGCAGCGTTGTGGTCCTGGGGACTGAAGCTTTCTTT.

The gene calls are TRBV3-1 and TRBJ2-5, with D possibly being TRBD1 or TRBD2 (5 bases each). Trimming removed 0 bases from V and 5 bases from J, with 10 bases in between. Germline V gives CDR1 LGHDT, CDR2 YNNKEL (reference sequence). The CDR3 length is 14 residues. Here the CDR3 DNA reads TGTGCCAGCAGCCAAGAGGCCGGGGCGGAGACCCAGTACTTC. It specifies CASSQEAGAETQYF.

This clonotype was observed a handful of times. This chain uses TRBV5-1 with TRBJ2-3; the match to TRBD2 covers 15 bases. Germline CDR1 is SGHRS and CDR2 is YFSETQ. The CDR3 contains 16 residues. J lost 6 bases, V lost 2 bases, and 4 bases had no gene match. CDR3 sequence: CASSLGLAGGPDTQYF. DNA for the CDR3: TGCGCCAGCAGCTTAGGACTAGCGGGGGGGCCCGATACGCAGTATTTT.

In DNA form, the CDR3 reads TGTGCCAGTCACACGACAGGGGGCGTATCGGACAATGAGCAGTTCTTC. Its translation is CASHTTGGVSDNEQFF. V usage is TRBV12-3 or TRBV12-4 and J usage is TRBJ2-1; 10 nucleotides match TRBD1. The V gene end was trimmed by 9 bases and the J gene end by 5 bases; junction bases not matched to a gene: 13. The CDR3 sequence is 16 residues long.

This clonotype has a handful of counts. The V gene is TRBV11-2, the J gene TRBJ1-1; a weak D match, TRBD1 (5 bases). V lost 3 bases to trimming and J lost 4 bases, with 12 bases between them. This CDR3 is 14 amino acids long. Per the germline V gene, CDR1 is SGHAT and CDR2 is FQNNGV. CDR3 DNA sequence: TGTGCCAGCAGCTTGGGGGGGTTGGGCACTGAAGCTTTCTTT. Protein: CASSLGGLGTEAFF.

The chain uses TRBV30 and TRBJ1-1, with D maybe TRBD1 (6 bases). The CDR3 loop spans 12 amino acids. From germline, CDR1 is GTSNPN and CDR2 SVGIG (reference sequence). Trimming stripped 5 bases from V and 0 bases from J, with 7 bases between. CDR3 loop: CAWGQLNTEAFF. For the CDR3, the DNA is TGTGCCTGGGGACAGTTGAACACTGAAGCTTTCTTT. The full variable domain, in which reference TRBV30 and TRBJ1-1 provide the parts outside the CDR3, is SQTIHQWPATLVQPVGSPLSLECTVEGTSNPNLYWYRQAAGRGLQLLFYSVGIGQISSEVPQNLSASRPQDRQFILSSKKLLLSDSGFYLCAWGQLNTEAFFGQGTRLTVV.

This clonotype was picked up a small number of times. At one of its ends the junction is not consistent with the germline gene, which may arise from a read error. This chain links TRBV7-7 with TRBJ2-1, with TRBD2 matching 14 bases. Looked up from germline, CDR1 is SSHAT and CDR2 is FNYEAQ (reference sequence). The CDR3 consists of 17 residues. The CDR3 coding sequence is TGTGCTAGCAGCCCGTGGACTAGCGGGGGGTCTACAAATGAGCAGTTCTTC. It is translated as CASSPWTSGGSTNEQFF.

This clonotype was picked up a small number of times. The chain carries TRBV12-3 or TRBV12-4 and TRBJ1-1; D gene ambiguous. The CDR3 extends over 12 amino acids. Deletions cut 1 base from V and 7 bases from J, with 7 bases between. CDR3 sequence reads: CASSLGGIEAFF. DNA for the CDR3: TGTGCCAGCAGTTTAGGAGGTATTGAAGCTTTCTTT.

This clonotype has a count of ten or more. The rearrangement links TRBV5-1 to TRBJ2-1; a weak D match, TRBD1 (6 bases). Per germline, CDR1 SGHRS and CDR2 YFSETQ. V shed 4 bases and J shed 7 bases, with 18 bases lying between them. The CDR3 has 15 amino acids. The CDR3 here is CASSPRWAGVNEQFF. CDR3 nucleotides: TGCGCCAGCAGCCCAAGGTGGGCAGGGGTTAATGAGCAGTTCTTC. Full variable domain (rest looked up from reference TRBV5-1 and TRBJ2-1): KAGVTQTPRYLIKTRGQQVTLSCSPISGHRSVSWYQQTPGQGLQFLFEYFSETQRNKGNFPGRFSGRQFSNSRSEMNVSTLELGDSALYLCASSPRWAGVNEQFFGPGTRLTVL.

This rearrangement joins TRBV14 to TRBJ2-3, with a possible D match to TRBD1 (6 bases). The CDR3 is made up of 15 amino acids. Germline lookup yields CDR1 SGHDN and CDR2 FVKESK. V lost 3 bases and J 5 bases, leaving 15 bases between the germline ends. In nucleotides, the CDR3 is TGTGCCAGCAGCCATGGGACAACAAGCGGAGATACGCAGTATTTT. Translation gives CASSHGTTSGDTQYF.

The gene calls are TRBV6-5 and TRBJ2-3; tentatively, D is TRBD2 (6 bases). Trimming left V 5 bases short and J 1 base short, with 13 bases between. The CDR3 runs to 15 residues. The V gene's germline CDR1 is MNHEY and CDR2 SVGAGI. CDR3 nucleotides: TGTGCCAGCAGTACCCTCCCGGGGGGCACAGATACGCAGTATTTT. This codes for CASSTLPGGTDTQYF.

At least ten counts were recorded for this clonotype. The rearrangement joins TRBV28 to TRBJ1-6; 8 nucleotides line up with TRBD1. Germline loops: CDR1 MDHEN, CDR2 SYDVKM. The CDR3 has 18 amino acids. The V gene end was trimmed by 6 bases and the J gene end by 0 bases; junction bases not matched to a gene: 10. This chain's CDR3 is CASSPYDRGYSYNSPLHF. The CDR3 DNA follows: TGTGCCAGCAGCCCCTACGACAGGGGCTACTCCTATAATTCACCCCTCCACTTT. The entire variable domain, with the rest obtained from reference TRBV28 and TRBJ1-6, is as follows: DVKVTQSSRYLVKRTGEKVFLECVQDMDHENMFWYRQDPGLGLRLIYFSYDVKMKEKGDIPEGYSVSREKKERFSLILESASTNQTSMYLCASSPYDRGYSYNSPLHFGNGTRLTVT.

This clonotype occurred a few times. This chain joins TRBV24-1 and TRBJ1-5; no clear D gene. Germline-derived CDR1 and CDR2 are KGHDR and SFDVKD. Trimming removed 3 bases at V and 0 bases at J, with 8 bases between. This CDR3 region has 15 residues. The CDR3 protein is CATSDARSSNQPQHF. The DNA of the CDR3 is TGTGCCACCAGTGATGCCAGGAGTAGCAATCAGCCCCAGCATTTT.

In this sample, this clonotype turned up a few times. This rearrangement joins TRBV4-1 to TRBJ2-2; D is unclear. The V and J ends lost 2 bases and 5 bases respectively, with 9 bases between them. Germline V gives CDR1 MGHRA, CDR2 YSYEKL. The CDR3 runs to 14 residues. CDR3 coding DNA: TGCGCCAGCAGCCAATTCGTGGAAACCGGGGAGCTGTTTTTT. This translates into CASSQFVETGELFF.

The rearrangement joins TRBV3-1 to TRBJ1-6, with D unresolved. CDR3 size: 14 residues. The V gene lost 0 bases and the J gene lost 6 bases, with 6 bases spanning the gap. Germline V gives CDR1 LGHDT, CDR2 YNNKEL (reference sequence). CDR3 DNA: TGTGCCAGCAGCCAAGAGGTTTTTAATTCACCCCTCCACTTT. Translation: CASSQEVFNSPLHF.

This clonotype was seen only a few times. The rearrangement uses TRBV7-9 and TRBJ2-1, with D maybe TRBD1 (6 bases). This CDR3 comprises 15 residues. Between the trimmed V and J ends, which lost 3 bases and 3 bases, there was a span of 12 bases. Per the germline V gene, CDR1 is SEHNR and CDR2 is FQNEAQ (reference sequence). The chain's CDR3 is CASSFHRGFYNEQFF. The DNA for the CDR3 is TGTGCCAGCAGCTTCCATAGGGGGTTCTACAATGAGCAGTTCTTC.

The chain links TRBV5-1 to TRBJ2-3, with TRBD1 matching over 7 bases. This CDR3 is built from 16 residues. Germline V lookup: CDR1 SGHRS, CDR2 YFSETQ. V shed 0 bases, J shed 2 bases, and the junction held 6 bases outside the gene matches. The DNA for the CDR3 is TGCGCCAGCAGCTTGGGGGACAGTCCTTTCACAGATACGCAGTATTTT. This translates into CASSLGDSPFTDTQYF.

The V call is TRBV4-1, the J call TRBJ1-6; D might be TRBD1 (5 bases). V lost 1 base, J lost 7 bases, and 11 bases lay in between. Germline-derived CDR1 and CDR2 are MGHRA and YSYEKL. The CDR3 has 15 residues. The CDR3 is CASSQAGEGNSPLHF. The CDR3 nucleotides are TGCGCCAGCAGCCAAGCCGGGGAGGGGAATTCACCCCTCCACTTT.

This clonotype showed up many times. The rearrangement links TRBV6-2 or TRBV6-3 to TRBJ2-2, with 8 bases matching TRBD1. CDR1 is MNHEY, CDR2 SVGEGT, per germline. With 4 bases clipped from V and 5 bases from J, the junction kept 9 bases outside the gene matches. The CDR3 loop spans 16 amino acids. The CDR3: CASSSEDRVGTGELFF. The CDR3, as DNA: TGTGCCAGCAGTTCCGAGGACAGGGTGGGGACCGGGGAGCTGTTTTTT.

This clonotype has a handful of counts. V gene TRBV12-3 or TRBV12-4 combines with J gene TRBJ2-5; D is perhaps TRBD1 (7 bases). V was clipped by 2 bases and J by 1 base, with 17 bases between them. This CDR3 has 17 residues. The CDR3 loop reads CASSLYKGGTAQETQYF. CDR3 sequence (DNA): TGTGCCAGCAGTTTATATAAGGGCGGGACAGCCCAAGAGACCCAGTACTTC.

This clonotype was observed a few times. The chain is built from TRBV7-9 and TRBJ2-1; 7 bases line up with TRBD2. This CDR3 is 13 amino acids long. Germline V gene sequence: CDR1 SEHNR, CDR2 FQNEAQ (reference sequence). Trimming took 3 bases from V and 6 from J; bases not matched to a gene: 2. CDR3 in amino acids: CASSLTSSNEQFF. In DNA form, the CDR3 reads TGTGCCAGCAGCTTGACTAGCAGCAATGAGCAGTTCTTC.

The J gene is TRBJ1-1, the V gene TRBV7-2; perhaps TRBD1 as D (6 bases). The CDR3 is made up of 15 amino acids. Germline CDR1 is SGHTA and CDR2 is FQGNSA. Deletions cut 6 bases from V and 0 bases from J, with 14 bases between. In DNA, the CDR3 is TGTGCCAGCAGACCCACAGGGTTTGTGAACACTGAAGCTTTCTTT. It translates to CASRPTGFVNTEAFF.

Only a few counts were recorded for this clonotype. The genes are TRBV4-2 and TRBJ2-5; D remains ambiguous. This CDR3 contains 15 residues. Trimming removed 1 base at V and 5 bases at J, with 14 bases between. Germline V CDR1 and CDR2: LGHNA, YNFKEQ. CDR3 sequence: CASSQAFSSAETQYF. The CDR3 nucleotides read TGTGCCAGCAGCCAAGCGTTTAGCAGCGCGGAGACCCAGTACTTC.

V is TRBV24-1 and J is TRBJ1-1; D gene uncertain. CDR3 length: 13 residues. Germline lookup yields CDR1 KGHDR and CDR2 SFDVKD. Trimming cost V 8 bases and J 1 base, with 10 bases left between them. CDR3 loop: CATKQAGNTEAFF. CDR3 bases: TGTGCCACCAAGCAGGCGGGGAACACTGAAGCTTTCTTT.

This clonotype was found many times. This chain joins TRBV4-3 and TRBJ2-3; 8 positions agree with TRBD1. Losses at the gene ends were 0 bases for V and 5 bases for J; bases not matched to a gene: 10. Looked up from germline, CDR1 is LGHNA and CDR2 is YSLEER. This CDR3 is 17 amino acids long. CDR3 DNA: TGCGCCAGCAGCCAAGAGGTGGCGGACAGGGTCAAAGATACGCAGTATTTT. The encoded protein is CASSQEVADRVKDTQYF.